The 31 T cell receptor beta chains in this list originate from one sample, sequenced in a study of blood T cells in healthy people across ages. Sample-barcoded 5' priming and a J-beta primer mix drove a second PCR of 7 to 11 cycles. From the 5' RACE reads, TCRdb called clonotypes with MiXCR, one entry per CDR3 protein. The table includes just over 800,000 distinct CDR3 sequences, about 62% detected once. The sequenced sample consisted of blood. The receptors derive from a man aged 25-45 years in good health.

This clonotype was seen once. The CDR3 nucleotides read TGTGCCAGCAGTGAGGAAGGGAGCTCCTACAATGAGCAGTTCTTC. This translates into CASSEEGSSYNEQFF. The chain carries TRBV2 and TRBJ2-1; a weak D match, TRBD2 (5 bases). This CDR3 has 15 residues. Looked up from germline, CDR1 is SNHLY and CDR2 is FYNNEI. V was shortened by 3 bases and J by 0 bases, with 9 bases between the two germline ends.

The V gene is TRBV6-1, the J gene TRBJ2-7, with 7 positions matching TRBD2. The J call is uncertain, as TRBJ2-5 better fits the DNA end. Germline CDR1 MNHNS, CDR2 SASEGT. This CDR3 region has 13 residues. CDR3 DNA sequence: TGTGCCATAACTGGGGGGGGAGGAGAGACCCAGTACTTC. Translating it yields CAITGGGGETQYF.

The J gene is TRBJ2-2, the V gene TRBV7-6; no firm D call. Germline CDR1 SGHVS, CDR2 FNYEAQ. V shed 5 bases and J shed 7 bases, with 26 bases lying between them. This CDR3 has 18 amino acids. CDR3 sequence: CASSRLAGRRIGNGELFF. In nucleotides, the CDR3 is TGTGCCAGCAGCCGACTGGCCGGACGGAGAATTGGGAACGGGGAGCTGTTTTTT.

The chain uses TRBV27 and TRBJ1-4, with a weak D call TRBD1 (6 bases). The length of the CDR3 is 15 residues. CDR1 is MNHEY, CDR2 SMNVEV, per germline (reference sequence). With 4 bases removed from V and 5 bases from J, the gap between germline ends came to 14 bases. This chain's CDR3 is CASSSTGTANEKLFF. In DNA, the CDR3 is TGTGCCAGCAGTTCCACAGGGACCGCCAATGAAAAACTGTTTTTT. Combining the CDR3 with reference TRBV27 and TRBJ1-4 gives the whole variable domain EAQVTQNPRYLITVTGKKLTVTCSQNMNHEYMSWYRQDPGLGLRQIYYSMNVEVTDKGDVPEGYKVSRKEKRNFPLILESPSPNQTSLYFCASSSTGTANEKLFFGSGTQLSVL.

The chain has TRBV10-3 and TRBJ2-1, with TRBD2 matching 11 bases. Germline trimming cut 9 bases from V and 6 bases from J; bases unmatched to any gene: 10. Germline V gene lookup returns CDR1 ENHRY and CDR2 SYGVKD. The CDR3 sequence is 15 residues long. In DNA, the CDR3 is TGTGCCATAAGGGCACTAGCGGGGGATGGCAATGAGCAGTTCTTC. It is translated as CAIRALAGDGNEQFF.

This chain links TRBV10-3 with TRBJ2-3, with D hard to call. CDR1 ENHRY and CDR2 SYGVKD come from the germline V gene. V gave up 0 bases and J gave up 0 bases, with 7 bases separating them. CDR3 size: 15 residues. In DNA form, the CDR3 reads TGTGCCATCAGTGAGTCGGACGGTAGCACAGATACGCAGTATTTT. It specifies CAISESDGSTDTQYF.

The CDR3 reads CASHRGESNTEAFF. The CDR3 bases are TGCGCCAGCCACAGGGGGGAATCGAACACTGAAGCTTTCTTT. The rearrangement joins TRBV5-1 to TRBJ1-1; TRBD1 matches at 8 bases. Germline V lookup: CDR1 SGHRS, CDR2 YFSETQ. The CDR3 length is 14 residues. V was clipped by 7 bases and J by 1 base; unmatched bases: 6.

The chain combines TRBV11-3 with TRBJ2-1, with 13 bases fitting TRBD2. V was pared by 5 bases and J by 6 bases, with 7 bases of the junction left unmatched. This CDR3 has 16 residues. Germline lookup yields CDR1 SGHNT and CDR2 YENEEA. The CDR3 sequence: CASSVGLAGARNEQFF. CDR3 sequence (DNA): TGTGCCAGCAGCGTTGGACTAGCGGGGGCCCGCAATGAGCAGTTCTTC.

This CDR3 is CASSGLAGGHEQFF. The CDR3 DNA sequence: TGTGCCAGCTCCGGACTAGCGGGGGGGCATGAGCAGTTCTTC. V usage is TRBV27 and J usage is TRBJ2-1; TRBD2 matches at 15 bases. The trim removed 8 bases at V and 8 bases at J, leaving 4 bases unmatched. The CDR3 consists of 14 residues. In germline, CDR1 is MNHEY, CDR2 SMNVEV (reference sequence).

J is TRBJ2-1 and V is TRBV7-2; D unclear. Germline CDR1 SGHTA, CDR2 FQGNSA. CDR3 size: 14 residues. Trimming cost V 6 bases and J 3 bases, with 12 bases left between them. The CDR3 DNA is TGTGCCAGCAGTTCCACCCGAATCTACAATGAGCAGTTCTTC. It encodes CASSSTRIYNEQFF.

This clonotype was seen more than once but under ten times. The J gene is TRBJ2-7, the V gene TRBV7-2, with D possibly called TRBD1 or TRBD2 (6 bases each). V shed 5 bases and J shed 1 base, with 15 bases lying between them. The CDR3 contains 15 residues. Germline CDR1 and CDR2: SGHTA and FQGNSA. This CDR3 reads CASSQGGGWSYEQYF. Written as DNA, the CDR3 is TGTGCCAGCAGCCAAGGAGGGGGGTGGTCCTACGAGCAGTACTTC.

The V call is TRBV29-1, the J call TRBJ1-3, with TRBD1 matching over 8 bases. This CDR3 has 13 residues. CDR1 SQVTM and CDR2 ANQGSEA come from the germline V gene. J gave up 5 bases and V 5 bases, and 5 bases lay outside the gene matches. The CDR3 sequence is CSVQQGARNTIYF. DNA of the CDR3: TGCAGCGTTCAGCAGGGGGCGAGAAACACCATATATTTT.

The rearrangement uses TRBV4-2 and TRBJ2-7; 11 bases match TRBD2. The junction had 4 bases not matched to a gene; V was cut back by 0 bases and J by 3 bases. CDR3 size: 16 residues. Germline V gene sequence: CDR1 LGHNA, CDR2 YNFKEQ. This chain's CDR3 is CASSQDRLAGGYEQYF. CDR3 coding DNA: TGTGCCAGCAGCCAAGATCGGCTAGCGGGGGGCTACGAGCAGTACTTC.

The chain employs TRBV5-1 and TRBJ2-1; D gene ambiguous. The CDR3 has 18 residues. The ends were cut back, 0 bases at V and 0 bases at J, with 16 bases in the middle. CDR1 is SGHRS, CDR2 YFSETQ, per germline. The CDR3 coding sequence is TGCGCCAGCAGCTTGGTTATGGGGTCTCCGAGCTCCTACAATGAGCAGTTCTTC. Translation: CASSLVMGSPSSYNEQFF.

This clonotype was observed a handful of times. This chain joins TRBV25-1 and TRBJ2-5; the match to TRBD2 covers 9 bases. V lost 1 base to trimming and J lost 5 bases; unmatched junction nucleotides: 8. Germline CDR1 is MGHDK and CDR2 is SYGVNS. The CDR3 consists of 16 residues. This chain's CDR3 is CASSESERGALETQYF. CDR3 sequence (DNA): TGTGCCAGCAGTGAATCGGAGCGGGGGGCATTGGAGACCCAGTACTTC. The variable domain in full, with the rest retrieved from reference TRBV25-1 and TRBJ2-5, is EADIYQTPRYLVIGTGKKITLECSQTMGHDKMYWYQQDPGMELHLIHYSYGVNSTEKGDLSSESTVSRIRTEHFPLTLESARPSHTSQYLCASSESERGALETQYFGPGTRLLVL.

The chain links TRBV9 to TRBJ1-4; TRBD1 agrees at 7 bases. Germline assignment: CDR1 SGDLS and CDR2 YYNGEE. This CDR3 comprises 15 residues. V shed 4 bases, J shed 4 bases, and the junction held 7 bases outside the gene matches. The CDR3 loop reads CASSPGTAFNEKLFF. The CDR3 DNA is TGTGCCAGCAGCCCCGGGACAGCTTTTAATGAAAAACTGTTTTTT. The whole variable domain, remainder taken from reference TRBV9 and TRBJ1-4, is DSGVTQTPKHLITATGQRVTLRCSPRSGDLSVYWYQQSLDQGLQFLIQYYNGEERAKGNILERFSAQQFPDLHSELNLSSLELGDSALYFCASSPGTAFNEKLFFGSGTQLSVL.

This clonotype showed up just a few times. V and J are TRBV7-2 and TRBJ2-7; D gene uncertain. V was pared by 4 bases and J by 3 bases, with 7 bases between. The CDR3 contains 12 residues. Germline CDR1 is SGHTA and CDR2 is FQGNSA. Written as DNA, the CDR3 is TGTGCCAGCAGCTCGCTAGACTACGAGCAGTACTTC. This sequence encodes CASSSLDYEQYF.

This clonotype has a handful of counts. The chain couples TRBV4-2 to TRBJ2-1; perhaps TRBD1 as D (6 bases). Trimming left V 4 bases short and J 9 bases short, with 22 bases between. The CDR3 consists of 16 residues. CDR1 LGHNA and CDR2 YNFKEQ come from the germline V gene. This chain's CDR3 is CASSPPHRDPPAEQFF. CDR3 bases: TGTGCCAGCAGCCCACCCCACAGGGACCCTCCGGCTGAGCAGTTCTTC.

The chain combines TRBV12-3 or TRBV12-4 with TRBJ1-2; possible D gene TRBD1, 6 bases. The CDR3 is made up of 19 amino acids. V gave up 4 bases and J gave up 2 bases, with 26 bases separating them. CDR3 sequence reads: CASSYRLGTPTGTNYGYTF. The CDR3 region has the DNA TGTGCCAGCAGTTACCGACTTGGGACACCAACGGGGACGAACTATGGCTACACCTTC.

This chain connects TRBV3-1 to TRBJ2-1, with 10 bases matching TRBD2. V lost 3 bases and J lost 9; bases outside the gene matches: 11. The CDR3 spans 16 residues. The V gene's germline CDR1 is LGHDT and CDR2 YNNKEL (reference sequence). The CDR3 is CASSHSLAGGRSEQFF. In DNA, the CDR3 is TGTGCCAGCAGCCATTCTTTAGCGGGGGGCAGGAGTGAGCAGTTCTTC.

This sequence joins TRBV28 and TRBJ2-7; D ambiguous. The germline V gene has CDR1 MDHEN and CDR2 SYDVKM. Trimming shortened V by 10 bases and J by 3 bases, and 19 bases separated the two germline ends. The CDR3 runs to 14 residues. CDR3: CATVGLRSDYEQYF. In nucleotides, the CDR3 is TGTGCCACCGTGGGCTTACGGTCTGACTACGAGCAGTACTTC.

The chain combines TRBV9 with TRBJ2-6; D is possibly TRBD1 or TRBD2 (6 bases each). Germline lookup yields CDR1 SGDLS and CDR2 YYNGEE. This CDR3 contains 15 residues. V was cut by 4 bases and J by 4 bases, with 12 bases left in between. CDR3 DNA: TGTGCCAGCAGCCGACGGGGGCTCGGGGCCAACGTCCTGACTTTC. It encodes CASSRRGLGANVLTF. Complete variable domain (other parts from reference TRBV9 and TRBJ2-6): DSGVTQTPKHLITATGQRVTLRCSPRSGDLSVYWYQQSLDQGLQFLIQYYNGEERAKGNILERFSAQQFPDLHSELNLSSLELGDSALYFCASSRRGLGANVLTFGAGSRLTVL.

This rearrangement joins TRBV5-6 to TRBJ1-2, with 10 bases matching TRBD1. The length of the CDR3 is 16 residues. Losses at the gene ends were 4 bases for V and 3 bases for J; bases not matched to a gene: 9. From germline, CDR1 is SGHDT and CDR2 YYEEEE. The CDR3 loop is CASSTGTGVFDYGYTF. CDR3 coding DNA: TGTGCCAGCAGCACCGGGACAGGGGTGTTCGACTATGGCTACACCTTC.

The chain combines TRBV5-1 with TRBJ1-4, with D maybe TRBD1 (6 bases). The CDR3 covers 15 residues. CDR1 and CDR2 from the germline V gene are SGHRS and YFSETQ. The germline V and J ends were trimmed by 1 base and 6 bases, with 13 bases remaining between them. CDR3: CASSLTTGRDEKLFF. CDR3 DNA sequence: TGCGCCAGCAGCTTGACCACAGGGCGGGATGAAAAACTGTTTTTT.

The chain links TRBV7-8 to TRBJ2-7, with D perhaps given as TRBD1 or TRBD2 (5 bases each). With 7 bases removed from V and 3 bases from J, the gap between germline ends came to 16 bases. Germline V gene sequence: CDR1 SGHVS, CDR2 FQNEAQ. CDR3 length equals 14 residues. The CDR3 nucleotides are TGTGCCAGCATCTCGGGTGGGGACCACTACGAGCAGTACTTC. It codes for CASISGGDHYEQYF.

This clonotype showed up just a few times. The chain uses TRBV13 and TRBJ1-5, with D maybe TRBD1 (5 bases). Germline CDR1 and CDR2: PRHDT and FYEKMQ (reference sequence). V dropped 0 bases and J dropped 7 bases, with 13 bases sitting between them. This CDR3 comprises 15 residues. CDR3 sequence reads: CASSLGGGVGQPQHF. The CDR3 DNA follows: TGTGCCAGCAGCTTAGGTGGGGGGGTCGGGCAGCCCCAGCATTTT. The whole variable domain, filled in from reference TRBV13 and TRBJ1-5, reads AAGVIQSPRHLIKEKRETATLKCYPIPRHDTVYWYQQGPGQDPQFLISFYEKMQSDKGSIPDRFSAQQFSDYHSELNMSSLELGDSALYFCASSLGGGVGQPQHFGDGTRLSIL.

The sample holds one count of this clonotype. CDR3 DNA sequence: TGTGCCAGCATCCCTAGCGGGGTCTCCTACGAGCAGTACTTC. Protein: CASIPSGVSYEQYF. The gene calls are TRBV6-1 and TRBJ2-7; 9 nucleotides line up with TRBD2. The V gene's germline CDR1 is MNHNS and CDR2 SASEGT. Trimming at V came to 7 bases and at J to 0 bases, leaving 4 bases not matched to a gene. The CDR3 covers 14 residues.

This clonotype was seen just once. The rearrangement joins TRBV28 to TRBJ2-1; D is uncertain. Trimming removed 2 bases at V and 5 bases at J, with 10 bases between. The CDR3 runs 14 residues. Germline loops: CDR1 MDHEN, CDR2 SYDVKM. The CDR3 sequence: CASSLPSNHNEQFF. In DNA form, the CDR3 reads TGTGCCAGCAGTTTACCCAGCAACCACAATGAGCAGTTCTTC.

The chain has TRBV9 and TRBJ1-2, with 8 bases lining up with TRBD1. CDR3 length: 15 amino acids. J was trimmed by 3 bases and V by 0 bases; bases with no gene match: 4. Looked up from germline, CDR1 is SGDLS and CDR2 is YYNGEE. The CDR3 region is CASSVATGGDYGYTF. CDR3 nucleotides: TGTGCCAGCAGCGTAGCTACAGGGGGGGACTATGGCTACACCTTC.

This clonotype turned up a few times. In DNA form, the CDR3 reads TGCAGTGCTAGATCCGGGAGCTCCTATAATTCACCCCTCCACTTT. Residues: CSARSGSSYNSPLHF. This chain connects TRBV20-1 to TRBJ1-6; no reliable D call. V was cut by 2 bases and J by 0 bases, with 8 bases left in between. The CDR3 runs 15 residues. Germline lookup yields CDR1 DFQATT and CDR2 SNEGSKA (reference sequence).

The chain combines TRBV29-1 with TRBJ2-4, with D possibly matching TRBD1 (6 bases). The J call is uncertain, as TRBJ2-5 better fits the DNA end. This CDR3 is 14 amino acids long. Germline V gives CDR1 SQVTM, CDR2 ANQGSEA. The DNA of the CDR3 is TGCAGCGTCAAGGGCAGGGGATGGGAAGAGACCCAGTACTTC. It is translated as CSVKGRGWEETQYF.